Listed below are T cell receptor beta chains from one sample, sequenced in a study of shared clonotypes between healthy human individuals. Assay: immunoSEQ multiplex PCR; the TCRdb copy retains only in-frame clones and omits some. In the table there are around 2.1 million clones, 85% to 95% of which are singletons. Sequenced input: naive CD8+ T cells from PBMCs. Source of these receptors: a man aged 18 to 35 in good health. Some clones in this sample may be carry-over from other donors' samples. Both conserved end residues are part of each CDR3. The order of the fields is clone size, D gene, V gene, J gene, CDR3 DNA, CDR3 protein. The D gene is left open where the match is weak. Clone size is shown for a subset of rows, as once, few, many or a class of expanded clone.

abundance: -; d_gene: -; v_gene: TRBV28; j_gene: TRBJ1-5; CDR3nt: TGTGCCAGCAGCCCCCTACGGGGTGATCAGCCCCAGCATTTT; CDR3aa: CASSPLRGDQPQHF
abundance: -; d_gene: -; v_gene: TRBV4-1; j_gene: TRBJ2-1; CDR3nt: TGCGCCAGCAGCCAAGATACCCGCCGGCGGAGTGATGAGCAGTTCTTC; CDR3aa: CASSQDTRRRSDEQFF
abundance: -; d_gene: -; v_gene: TRBV7-9; j_gene: TRBJ2-5; CDR3nt: TGTGCCAGCAGCTCCGACTTGTACCAAGAGACCCAGTACTTC; CDR3aa: CASSSDLYQETQYF
abundance: -; d_gene: -; v_gene: TRBV27; j_gene: TRBJ2-7; CDR3nt: TGTGCCAGCAGTTTATCCCGTTCTGGGGCCGAGCAGTACTTC; CDR3aa: CASSLSRSGAEQYF
abundance: -; d_gene: -; v_gene: TRBV19; j_gene: TRBJ1-5; CDR3nt: TGTGCCAGTAGCTGGTCCGGTGCAGCCCCGAATCAGCCCCAGCATTTT; CDR3aa: CASSWSGAAPNQPQHF
abundance: -; d_gene: TRBD1; v_gene: TRBV7-9; j_gene: TRBJ1-6; CDR3nt: TGTGCCAGCAGCCTCGGCGCAGGGGGAAATTCACCCCTCCACTTT; CDR3aa: CASSLGAGGNSPLHF
abundance: -; d_gene: -; v_gene: TRBV9; j_gene: TRBJ2-5; CDR3nt: TGTGCCAGCAGCGTTTTAGGGTTAGACCAAGAGACCCAGTACTTC; CDR3aa: CASSVLGLDQETQYF
abundance: -; d_gene: -; v_gene: TRBV27; j_gene: TRBJ2-1; CDR3nt: TGTGCCAGCACAGTAAATCCCCAGGGTCTCAATGAGCAGTTCTTC; CDR3aa: CASTVNPQGLNEQFF
abundance: -; d_gene: -; v_gene: TRBV2; j_gene: TRBJ2-3; CDR3nt: TGTGCCAGCAGTGTGGACGTCCGATACTACACAGATACGCAGTATTTT; CDR3aa: CASSVDVRYYTDTQYF
abundance: -; d_gene: -; v_gene: TRBV27; j_gene: TRBJ2-1; CDR3nt: TGTGCCAGCAGTTTGGGGGGATACTACAATGAGCAGTTCTTC; CDR3aa: CASSLGGYYNEQFF
abundance: -; d_gene: TRBD1; v_gene: TRBV4-2; j_gene: TRBJ1-5; CDR3nt: TGTGCCAGCAGCCAAGATAATAAGAGGGGGCGGAAGCCCCAGCATTTT; CDR3aa: CASSQDNKRGRKPQHF
abundance: -; d_gene: -; v_gene: TRBV4-2; j_gene: TRBJ2-7; CDR3nt: TGTGCCAGCAGCCAAGAGCCGCTCTCCGGGGGATTCTACGAGCAGTACTTC; CDR3aa: CASSQEPLSGGFYEQYF
abundance: -; d_gene: -; v_gene: TRBV19; j_gene: TRBJ2-3; CDR3nt: TGTGCCAGTAGTATAGTGTACAGCACAGATACGCAGTATTTT; CDR3aa: CASSIVYSTDTQYF
abundance: -; d_gene: -; v_gene: TRBV19; j_gene: TRBJ2-7; CDR3nt: TGTGCCACCTCGGCGGGACCGACCTACGAGCAGTACTTC; CDR3aa: CATSAGPTYEQYF
abundance: -; d_gene: TRBD2; v_gene: TRBV27; j_gene: TRBJ2-5; CDR3nt: TGTGCCAGCAGTCCCCCCCAGAGTAGCGGGAGACGAGAGACCCAGTACTTC; CDR3aa: CASSPPQSSGRRETQYF
abundance: -; d_gene: -; v_gene: TRBV4-1; j_gene: TRBJ2-7; CDR3nt: TGCGCCAGCAGCCAAGATGTCAGAAGCTCCTACGAGCAGTACTTC; CDR3aa: CASSQDVRSSYEQYF
abundance: -; d_gene: TRBD2; v_gene: TRBV7-2; j_gene: TRBJ2-1; CDR3nt: TGTGCCAGCAGCGGAGGACTAGCGGGAACCTACAATGAGCAGTTCTTC; CDR3aa: CASSGGLAGTYNEQFF
abundance: -; d_gene: -; v_gene: TRBV27; j_gene: TRBJ2-3; CDR3nt: TGTGCCAGCAGTTCCTTCAGAGAGAGCACAGATACGCAGTATTTT; CDR3aa: CASSSFRESTDTQYF
abundance: -; d_gene: -; v_gene: TRBV28; j_gene: TRBJ1-1; CDR3nt: TGTGCCAGCAGTTTGGGGGGCAGATACATGAACACTGAAGCTTTCTTT; CDR3aa: CASSLGGRYMNTEAFF
abundance: -; d_gene: -; v_gene: TRBV27; j_gene: TRBJ1-4; CDR3nt: TGTGCCAGCAGTTTAGCGGCAGGGCGAAATGAAAAACTGTTTTTT; CDR3aa: CASSLAAGRNEKLFF
abundance: -; d_gene: -; v_gene: TRBV10-2; j_gene: TRBJ2-2; CDR3nt: TGCGCCAGCAGTTCTCGTACCGGGGAGCTGTTTTTT; CDR3aa: CASSSRTGELFF
abundance: -; d_gene: -; v_gene: TRBV7-8; j_gene: TRBJ2-7; CDR3nt: TGTGCCAGCAGCTCGTCTTTAGTCTACGAGCAGTACTTC; CDR3aa: CASSSSLVYEQYF
abundance: few; d_gene: -; v_gene: TRBV7-8; j_gene: TRBJ1-1; CDR3nt: TGTGCCATCAGGTCGGGCACTGAAGCTTTCTTT; CDR3aa: CAIRSGTEAFF
abundance: -; d_gene: -; v_gene: TRBV7-6; j_gene: TRBJ2-3; CDR3nt: TGTGCCAGCAGCTTAGTAGAGATGGACACAGATACGCAGTATTTT; CDR3aa: CASSLVEMDTDTQYF
abundance: -; d_gene: TRBD2; v_gene: TRBV4-2; j_gene: TRBJ2-1; CDR3nt: TGTGCCAGCAGCCAAGATCCCCGGGGGGGGGAGGACAATGAGCAGTTCTTC; CDR3aa: CASSQDPRGGEDNEQFF
abundance: -; d_gene: -; v_gene: TRBV9; j_gene: TRBJ2-7; CDR3nt: TGTGCCAGCAGCGGTAAGAGCTCCTACGAGCAGTACTTC; CDR3aa: CASSGKSSYEQYF